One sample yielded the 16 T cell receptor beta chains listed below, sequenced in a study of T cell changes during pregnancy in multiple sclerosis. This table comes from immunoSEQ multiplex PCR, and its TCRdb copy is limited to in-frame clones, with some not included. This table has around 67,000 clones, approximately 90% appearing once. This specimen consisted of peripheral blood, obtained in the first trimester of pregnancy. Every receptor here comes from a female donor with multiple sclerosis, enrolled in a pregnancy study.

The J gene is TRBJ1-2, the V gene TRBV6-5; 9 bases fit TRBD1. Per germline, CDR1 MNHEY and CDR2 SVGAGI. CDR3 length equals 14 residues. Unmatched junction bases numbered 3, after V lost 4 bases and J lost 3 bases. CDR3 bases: TGTGCCAGCAGTTGGGGACAGGGCTACTATGGCTACACCTTC. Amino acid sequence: CASSWGQGYYGYTF.

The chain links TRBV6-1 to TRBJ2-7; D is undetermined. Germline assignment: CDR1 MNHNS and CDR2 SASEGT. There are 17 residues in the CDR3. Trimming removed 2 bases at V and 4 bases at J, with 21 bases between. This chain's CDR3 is CASSETRMATVGYEQYF. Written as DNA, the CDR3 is TGTGCCAGCAGTGAAACGAGGATGGCCACCGTTGGGTACGAGCAGTACTTC.

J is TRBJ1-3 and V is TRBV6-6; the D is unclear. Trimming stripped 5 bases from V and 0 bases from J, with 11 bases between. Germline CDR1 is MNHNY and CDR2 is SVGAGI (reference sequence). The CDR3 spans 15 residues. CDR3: CASSGDGVSGNTIYF. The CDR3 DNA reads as TGTGCCAGCAGTGGAGACGGAGTCTCTGGAAACACCATATATTTT.

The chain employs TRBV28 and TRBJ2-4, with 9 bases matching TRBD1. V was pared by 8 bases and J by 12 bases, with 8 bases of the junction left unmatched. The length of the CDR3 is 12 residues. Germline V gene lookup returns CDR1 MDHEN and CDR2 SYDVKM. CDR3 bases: TGTGCCAGCCGCCGCCCGGGACAGGGTCAGTACTTC. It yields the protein CASRRPGQGQYF.

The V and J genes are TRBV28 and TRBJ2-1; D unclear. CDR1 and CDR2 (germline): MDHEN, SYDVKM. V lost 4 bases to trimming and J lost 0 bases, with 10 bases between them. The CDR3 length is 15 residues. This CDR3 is CASSSRPRSYNEQFF. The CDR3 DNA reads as TGTGCCAGCAGTTCGCGGCCGCGCTCCTACAATGAGCAGTTCTTC.

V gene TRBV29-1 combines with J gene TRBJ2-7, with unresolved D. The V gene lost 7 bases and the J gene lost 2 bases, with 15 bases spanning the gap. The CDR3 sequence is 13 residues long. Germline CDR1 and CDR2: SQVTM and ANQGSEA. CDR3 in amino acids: CSATLQAAYEQYF. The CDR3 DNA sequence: TGCAGCGCTACTCTTCAAGCTGCCTACGAGCAGTACTTC.

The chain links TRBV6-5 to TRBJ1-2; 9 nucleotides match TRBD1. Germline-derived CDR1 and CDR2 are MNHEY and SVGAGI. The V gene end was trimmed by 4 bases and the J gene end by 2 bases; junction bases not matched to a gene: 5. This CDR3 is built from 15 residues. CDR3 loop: CASSSSGTGNYGYTF. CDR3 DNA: TGTGCCAGCAGTTCCTCCGGGACAGGGAACTATGGCTACACCTTC.

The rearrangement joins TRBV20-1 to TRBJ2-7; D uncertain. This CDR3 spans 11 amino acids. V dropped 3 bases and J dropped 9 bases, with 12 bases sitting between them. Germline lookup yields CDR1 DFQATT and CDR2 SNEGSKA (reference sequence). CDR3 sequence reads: CSASLAAGQYF. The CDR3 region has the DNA TGCAGTGCTAGTTTAGCAGCCGGGCAGTACTTC.

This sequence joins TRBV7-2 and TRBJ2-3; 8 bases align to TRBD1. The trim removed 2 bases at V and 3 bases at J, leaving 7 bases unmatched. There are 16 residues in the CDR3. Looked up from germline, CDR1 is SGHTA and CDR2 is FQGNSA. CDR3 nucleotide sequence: TGTGCCAGCAGCTTAATCGGGACAGGTCCGACAGATACGCAGTATTTT. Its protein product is CASSLIGTGPTDTQYF.

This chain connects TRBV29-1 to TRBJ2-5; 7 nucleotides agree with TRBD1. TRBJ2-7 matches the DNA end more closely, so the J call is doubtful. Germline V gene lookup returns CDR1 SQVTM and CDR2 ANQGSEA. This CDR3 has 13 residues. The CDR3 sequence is CSVAQTGTYEQYF. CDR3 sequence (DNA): TGCAGCGTCGCTCAGACAGGGACCTACGAGCAGTACTTC.

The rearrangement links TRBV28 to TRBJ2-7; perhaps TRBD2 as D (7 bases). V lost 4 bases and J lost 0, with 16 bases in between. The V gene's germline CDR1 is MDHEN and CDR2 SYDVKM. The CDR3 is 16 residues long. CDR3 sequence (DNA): TGTGCCAGCAGTTCTGGGGGGGCTCTACTCTCCTACGAGCAGTACTTC. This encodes CASSSGGALLSYEQYF.

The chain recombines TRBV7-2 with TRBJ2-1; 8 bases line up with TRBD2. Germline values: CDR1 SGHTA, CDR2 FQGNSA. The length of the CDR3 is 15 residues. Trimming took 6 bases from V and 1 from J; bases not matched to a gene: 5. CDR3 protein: CASRSSGSSYNEQFF. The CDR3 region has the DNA TGTGCCAGCAGATCAAGCGGGAGTTCCTACAATGAGCAGTTCTTC. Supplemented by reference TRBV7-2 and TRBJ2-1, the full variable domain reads GAGVSQSPSNKVTEKGKDVELRCDPISGHTALYWYRQSLGQGLEFLIYFQGNSAPDKSGLPSDRFSAERTGGSVSTLTIQRTQQEDSAVYLCASRSSGSSYNEQFFGPGTRLTVL.

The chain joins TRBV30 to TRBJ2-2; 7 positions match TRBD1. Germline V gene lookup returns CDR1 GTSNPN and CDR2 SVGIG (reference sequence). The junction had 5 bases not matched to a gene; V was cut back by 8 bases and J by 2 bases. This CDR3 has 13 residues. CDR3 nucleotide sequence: TGTGCCGGACGGGACAGAAACACCGGGGAGCTGTTTTTT. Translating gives CAGRDRNTGELFF.

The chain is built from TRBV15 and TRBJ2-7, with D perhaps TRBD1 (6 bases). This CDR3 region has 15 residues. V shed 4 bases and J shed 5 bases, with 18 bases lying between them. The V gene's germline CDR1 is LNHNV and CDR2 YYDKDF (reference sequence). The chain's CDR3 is CATSTVQGRMDEQYF. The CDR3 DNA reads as TGTGCCACCAGCACTGTACAGGGACGTATGGACGAGCAGTACTTC.

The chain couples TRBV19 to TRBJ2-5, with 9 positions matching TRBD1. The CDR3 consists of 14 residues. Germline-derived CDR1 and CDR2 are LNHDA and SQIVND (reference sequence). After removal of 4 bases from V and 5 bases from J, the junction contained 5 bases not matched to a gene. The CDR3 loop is CASSTQGARETQYF. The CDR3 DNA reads TGTGCCAGTAGTACACAGGGGGCTCGGGAGACCCAGTACTTC.

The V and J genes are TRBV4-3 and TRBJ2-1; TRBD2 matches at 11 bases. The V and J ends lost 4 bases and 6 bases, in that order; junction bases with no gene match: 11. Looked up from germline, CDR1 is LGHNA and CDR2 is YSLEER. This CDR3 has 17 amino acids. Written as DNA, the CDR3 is TGCGCCAGCAGCCTAGAGTCCGGGACTAGCGGACTCAATGAGCAGTTCTTC. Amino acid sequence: CASSLESGTSGLNEQFF.